This is a list of T cell receptor beta chains from one sample in a study of cytomegalovirus exposure and HLA in healthy donors. Some clones are missing from TCRdb's copy, which holds only in-frame ones; the method was immunoSEQ multiplex PCR. The repertoire holds approximately 140,000 clones, with about three quarters as singletons. Sequenced sample: PBMCs. The source is a man between 35 and 55 years old in good health and CMV-seropositive. Each CDR3 is given with its conserved first and last residue. The D gene is left open where the match is weak. Rows may omit the clone size; those that give it use once, few, many or a size class.

V: TRBV4-1; D: TRBD1; size: -; J: TRBJ1-4; CDR3: CASSQQGTGRIATNEKLFF; DNA: TGCGCCAGCAGCCAACAGGGGACAGGAAGAATTGCAACTAATGAAAAACTGTTTTTT
V: TRBV19; D: -; size: few; J: TRBJ2-7; CDR3: CASSREGGLSASEQYF; DNA: TGTGCCAGTAGTAGGGAGGGGGGCCTCTCTGCCTCCGAGCAGTACTTC
V: TRBV25-1; D: TRBD1; size: -; J: TRBJ1-5; CDR3: CASSEYDRESNQPQHF; DNA: TGTGCCAGCAGTGAATACGACAGGGAAAGCAATCAGCCCCAGCATTTT
V: TRBV5-1; D: TRBD2; size: -; J: TRBJ2-1; CDR3: CASSLLAGGYEQFF; DNA: TGCGCCAGCAGCTTACTAGCGGGAGGTTATGAGCAGTTCTTC
V: TRBV4-2; D: TRBD2; size: once; J: TRBJ2-7; CDR3: CASSLGTSGGANEQYF; DNA: TGTGCCAGCAGCCTGGGGACTAGCGGGGGGGCGAACGAGCAGTACTTC
V: TRBV11-2; D: -; size: -; J: TRBJ1-2; CDR3: CASSRSGGNYGYTF; DNA: TGTGCCAGCAGCCGCAGCGGGGGAAACTATGGCTACACCTTC
V: TRBV28; D: TRBD1; size: -; J: TRBJ1-2; CDR3: CASSGTGRPYGYTF; DNA: TGTGCCAGCAGCGGGACAGGGCGACCATATGGCTACACCTTC
V: TRBV4-1; D: TRBD1; size: -; J: TRBJ1-4; CDR3: CASSPGQGATNEKLFF; DNA: TGCGCCAGCAGCCCCGGACAGGGGGCAACTAATGAAAAACTGTTTTTT
V: TRBV4-3; D: TRBD1; size: -; J: TRBJ1-6; CDR3: CASSQVTGTGVSPLHF; DNA: TGCGCCAGCAGCCAAGTAACGGGGACAGGGGTTTCACCCCTCCACTTT
V: TRBV18; D: TRBD1; size: once; J: TRBJ1-5; CDR3: CASPPTGDQPQHF; DNA: TGTGCCAGCCCACCAACAGGGGATCAGCCCCAGCATTTT
V: TRBV2; D: -; size: -; J: TRBJ1-1; CDR3: CASSEAGRSGAFF; DNA: TGTGCCAGCAGTGAAGCCGGGAGATCGGGAGCTTTCTTT
V: TRBV19; D: -; size: -; J: TRBJ1-4; CDR3: CASSIARGNEKLFF; DNA: TGTGCCAGTAGTATTGCCAGGGGTAATGAAAAACTGTTTTTT
V: TRBV6-1; D: -; size: -; J: TRBJ1-1; CDR3: CASSVYQSNTEAFF; DNA: TGTGCCAGCAGTGTATACCAGTCGAACACTGAAGCTTTCTTT
V: TRBV5-1; D: TRBD1; size: -; J: TRBJ1-1; CDR3: CASSFRGPGDTEAFF; DNA: TGCGCCAGCAGCTTCAGGGGGCCTGGGGACACTGAAGCTTTCTTT
V: TRBV6-5; D: TRBD1; size: many; J: TRBJ1-3; CDR3: CASSLGQAGNTIYF; DNA: TGTGCCAGCAGTCTGGGACAGGCTGGAAACACCATATATTTT
V: TRBV4-1; D: TRBD1; size: -; J: TRBJ2-5; CDR3: CASSQDVRGLHETQYF; DNA: TGCGCCAGCAGCCAAGATGTCAGGGGGCTTCACGAGACCCAGTACTTC
V: TRBV21-1; D: -; size: -; J: TRBJ2-4; CDR3: CASRPEVKNIQYF; DNA: TGTGCCAGCAGACCGGAGGTCAAAAACATTCAGTACTTC
V: TRBV5-1; D: -; size: -; J: TRBJ2-7; CDR3: CASSLVPRGGGLEQYF; DNA: TGCGCCAGCAGCCTCGTCCCCCGGGGTGGAGGGCTCGAGCAGTACTTC
V: TRBV5-8; D: TRBD2; size: -; J: TRBJ2-1; CDR3: CASSSGTSGSNEQFF; DNA: TGTGCCAGCAGTTCCGGGACTAGCGGGAGTAATGAGCAGTTCTTC
V: TRBV19; D: -; size: -; J: TRBJ2-5; CDR3: CASSIGAGGFQETQYF; DNA: TGTGCCAGTAGTATAGGAGCGGGCGGGTTTCAAGAGACCCAGTACTTC
V: TRBV12-2; D: -; size: -; J: TRBJ1-5; CDR3: CASRLNGGPNQPQHF; DNA: TGTGCAAGTCGCTTAAATGGAGGTCCTAATCAGCCCCAGCATTTT
V: TRBV5-4; D: -; size: -; J: TRBJ1-1; CDR3: CASSFHSNTEAFF; DNA: TGTGCCAGCAGCTTCCACTCGAACACTGAAGCTTTCTTT
V: TRBV10-3; D: -; size: -; J: TRBJ1-1; CDR3: CAISDRVDTEAFF; DNA: TGTGCCATCAGTGACAGGGTGGACACTGAAGCTTTCTTT
V: TRBV30; D: -; size: -; J: TRBJ2-7; CDR3: CAWSHGLGLEQYF; DNA: TGTGCCTGGAGTCATGGTTTAGGACTCGAGCAGTACTTC